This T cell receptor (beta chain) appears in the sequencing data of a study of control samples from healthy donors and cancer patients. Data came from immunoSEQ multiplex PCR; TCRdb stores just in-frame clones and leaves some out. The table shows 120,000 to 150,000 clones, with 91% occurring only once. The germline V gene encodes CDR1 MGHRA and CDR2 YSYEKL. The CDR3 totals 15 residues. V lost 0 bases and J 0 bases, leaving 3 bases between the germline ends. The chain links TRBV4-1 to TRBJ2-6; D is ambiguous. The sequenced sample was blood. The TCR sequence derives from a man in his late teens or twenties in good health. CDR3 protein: CASSQDSSGANVLTF. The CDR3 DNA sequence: TGCGCCAGCAGCCAAGATTCCTCTGGGGCCAACGTCCTGACTTTC.